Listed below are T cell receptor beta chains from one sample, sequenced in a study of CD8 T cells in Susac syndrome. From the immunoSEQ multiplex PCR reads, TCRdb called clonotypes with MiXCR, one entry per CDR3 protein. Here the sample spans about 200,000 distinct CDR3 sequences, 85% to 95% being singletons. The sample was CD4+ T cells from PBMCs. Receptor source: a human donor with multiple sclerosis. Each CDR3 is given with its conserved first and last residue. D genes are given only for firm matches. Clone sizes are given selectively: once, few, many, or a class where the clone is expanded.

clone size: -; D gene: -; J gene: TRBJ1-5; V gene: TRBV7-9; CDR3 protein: CASSQGGARGPQHF; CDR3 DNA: TGTGCCAGCAGCCAGGGCGGGGCGCGGGGGCCCCAGCATTTT
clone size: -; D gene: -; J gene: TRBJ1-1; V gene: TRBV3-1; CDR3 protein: CASSQVGGPIEAFF; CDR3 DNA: TGTGCCAGCAGCCAAGTAGGGGGACCCATTGAAGCTTTCTTT
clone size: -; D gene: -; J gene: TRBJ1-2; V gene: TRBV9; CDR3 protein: CASSVGPAGGYTF; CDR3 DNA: TGTGCCAGCAGCGTAGGGCCCGCGGGTGGCTACACCTTC
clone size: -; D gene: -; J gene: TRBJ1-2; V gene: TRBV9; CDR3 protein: CASSVADYTF; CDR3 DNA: TGTGCCAGCAGCGTAGCGGACTACACCTTC
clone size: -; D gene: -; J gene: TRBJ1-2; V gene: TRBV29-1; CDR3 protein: CSVEFTPGGYTF; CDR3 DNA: TGCAGCGTTGAATTTACCCCGGGCGGCTACACCTTC
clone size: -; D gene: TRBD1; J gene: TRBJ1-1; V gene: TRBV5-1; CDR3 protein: CASTPQGVGTEAFF; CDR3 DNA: TGCGCCAGCACACCTCAGGGGGTTGGGACTGAAGCTTTCTTT
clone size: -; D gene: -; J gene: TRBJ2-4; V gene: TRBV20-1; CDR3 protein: CSARSSADIQYF; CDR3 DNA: TGCAGTGCTAGATCTTCAGCGGACATTCAGTACTTC
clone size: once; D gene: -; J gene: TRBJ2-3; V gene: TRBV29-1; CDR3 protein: CSVRAGSSTDTQYF; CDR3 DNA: TGCAGCGTTCGCGCGGGGTCTAGCACAGATACGCAGTATTTT
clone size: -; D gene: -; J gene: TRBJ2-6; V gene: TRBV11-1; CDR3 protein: CASSPTGSSGANVLTF; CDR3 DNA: TGTGCCAGCAGCCCTACAGGGTCCTCTGGGGCCAACGTCCTGACTTTC
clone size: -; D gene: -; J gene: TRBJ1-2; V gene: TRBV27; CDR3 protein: CASSRDTNYGYTF; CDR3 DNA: TGTGCCAGCAGCCGGGACACTAACTATGGCTACACCTTC
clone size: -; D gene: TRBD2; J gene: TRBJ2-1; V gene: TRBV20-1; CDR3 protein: CSARVAGGSNEQFF; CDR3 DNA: TGCAGTGCTAGGGTAGCGGGGGGAAGCAATGAGCAGTTCTTC
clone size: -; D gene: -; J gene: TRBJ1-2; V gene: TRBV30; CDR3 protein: CAWDQGGGYTF; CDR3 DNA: TGTGCCTGGGATCAGGGAGGAGGCTACACCTTC
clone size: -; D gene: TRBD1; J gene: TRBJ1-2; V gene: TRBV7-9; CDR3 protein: CASSPERGLYGYTF; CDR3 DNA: TGTGCCAGCAGCCCCGAGAGGGGGCTTTATGGCTACACCTTC
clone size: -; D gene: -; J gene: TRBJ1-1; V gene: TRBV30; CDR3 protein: CAWRFGGLNTEAFF; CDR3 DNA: TGTGCCTGGAGATTCGGGGGGCTGAACACTGAAGCTTTCTTT
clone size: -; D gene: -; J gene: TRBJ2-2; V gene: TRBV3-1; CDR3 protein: CASSQVAAGELFF; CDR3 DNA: TGTGCCAGCAGCCAGGTCGCGGCCGGGGAGCTGTTTTTT
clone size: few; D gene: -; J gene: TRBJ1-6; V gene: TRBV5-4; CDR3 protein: CASSYRGDENSPLHF; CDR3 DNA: TGTGCCAGCAGTTACCGGGGGGACGAAAATTCACCCCTCCACTTT
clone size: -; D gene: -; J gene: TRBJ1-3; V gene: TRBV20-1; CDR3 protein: CSARAPGGSGNTIYF; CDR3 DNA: TGCAGTGCTAGGGCCCCAGGTGGTTCTGGAAACACCATATATTTT
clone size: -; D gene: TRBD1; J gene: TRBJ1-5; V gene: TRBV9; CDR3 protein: CASSVESGAGGINQPQHF; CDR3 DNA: TGTGCCAGCAGCGTAGAATCCGGGGCAGGGGGCATCAATCAGCCCCAGCATTTT
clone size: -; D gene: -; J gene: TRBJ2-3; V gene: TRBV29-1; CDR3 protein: CSVEDYRGWDTQYF; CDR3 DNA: TGCAGCGTTGAAGATTACCGGGGGTGGGATACGCAGTATTTT
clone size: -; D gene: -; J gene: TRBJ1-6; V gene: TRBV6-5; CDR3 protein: CASSRVAQGNSPLHF; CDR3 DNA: TGTGCCAGCAGTAGGGTCGCCCAGGGGAATTCACCCCTCCACTTT
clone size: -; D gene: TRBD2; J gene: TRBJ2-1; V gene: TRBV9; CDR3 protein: CASSVRLAGNYNEQFF; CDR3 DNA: TGTGCCAGCAGCGTCCGACTAGCGGGGAACTACAATGAGCAGTTCTTC
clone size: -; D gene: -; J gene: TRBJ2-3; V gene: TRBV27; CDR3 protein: CASSWVTDTQYF; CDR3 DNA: TGTGCCAGCAGTTGGGTCACAGATACGCAGTATTTT
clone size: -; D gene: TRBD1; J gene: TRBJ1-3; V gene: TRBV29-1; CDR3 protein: CSVEDPGGRGNTIYF; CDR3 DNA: TGCAGCGTTGAAGACCCAGGGGGCCGGGGAAACACCATATATTTT
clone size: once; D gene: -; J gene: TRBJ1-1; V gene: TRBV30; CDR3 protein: CAWSVRDTEAFF; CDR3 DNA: TGTGCCTGGAGTGTACGTGACACTGAAGCTTTCTTT
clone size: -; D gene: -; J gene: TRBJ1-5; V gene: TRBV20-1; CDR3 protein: CSASKGDTQPQHF; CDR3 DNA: TGCAGTGCTAGTAAGGGGGATACTCAGCCCCAGCATTTT
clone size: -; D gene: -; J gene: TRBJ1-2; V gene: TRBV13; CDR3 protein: CASSLGRPPYGYTF; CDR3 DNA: TGTGCCAGCAGCTTAGGCAGGCCGCCCTATGGCTACACCTTC
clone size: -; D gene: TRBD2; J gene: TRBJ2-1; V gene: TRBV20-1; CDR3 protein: CSARGTSGGASQVF; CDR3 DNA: TGCAGTGCTAGAGGGACTAGCGGGGGGGCATCACAGGTCTTC
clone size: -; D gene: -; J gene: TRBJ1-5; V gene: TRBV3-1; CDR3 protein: CASGDISNQPQHF; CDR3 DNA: TGTGCCAGCGGCGACATTAGCAATCAGCCCCAGCATTTT
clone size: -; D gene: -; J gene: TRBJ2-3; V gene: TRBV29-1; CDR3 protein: CSVDLGGPDTQYF; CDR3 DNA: TGCAGCGTTGATCTGGGGGGACCAGATACGCAGTATTTT
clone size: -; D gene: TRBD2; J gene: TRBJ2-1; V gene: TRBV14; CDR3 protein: CASSQGLAGGPPYNEQFF; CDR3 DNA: TGTGCCAGCAGCCAAGGACTAGCGGGGGGGCCGCCCTACAATGAGCAGTTCTTC
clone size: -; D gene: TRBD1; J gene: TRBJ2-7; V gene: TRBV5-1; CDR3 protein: CASSDDRGGYEQYF; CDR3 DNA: TGCGCCAGCAGCGACGACAGGGGCGGATACGAGCAGTACTTC
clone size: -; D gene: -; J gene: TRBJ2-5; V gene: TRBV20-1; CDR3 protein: CSAHDGGQETQYF; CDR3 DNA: TGCAGTGCTCACGATGGGGGCCAGGAGACCCAGTACTTC
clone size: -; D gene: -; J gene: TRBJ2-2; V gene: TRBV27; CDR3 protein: CASSLVLTGELFF; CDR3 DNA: TGTGCCAGCAGTTTAGTGCTAACCGGGGAGCTGTTTTTT